The 16 T cell receptor beta chains below were found in one sample sequenced in a study of cytotoxic CD8 clonotypes in ibrutinib-treated CLL. TCRdb's table, derived via immunoSEQ multiplex PCR, lists solely in-frame clones and lacks some. The sample has about 310,000 clones, roughly 80% seen once. Specimen: PBMCs, collected before ibrutinib treatment. All receptors come from a human donor with chronic lymphocytic leukemia.

The chain recombines TRBV18 with TRBJ2-7, with D tentatively TRBD1 or TRBD2 (5 bases each). Trimming removed 3 bases from V and 2 bases from J, with 17 bases in between. The germline gives CDR1 KGHSH, CDR2 LQKENI. This CDR3 is 16 amino acids long. The CDR3 reads CASSPGLGTVTYEQYF. CDR3 coding DNA: TGTGCCAGCTCACCTGGTCTAGGGACGGTAACCTACGAGCAGTACTTC.

The chain couples TRBV30 to TRBJ2-3, with D perhaps matching TRBD2 (6 bases). The length of the CDR3 is 14 residues. CDR1 is GTSNPN, CDR2 SVGIG, per germline (reference sequence). Trimming stripped 3 bases from V and 0 bases from J, with 10 bases between. The CDR3 DNA reads as TGTGCCTGGAGACTAGCAGCTAGCACAGATACGCAGTATTTT. Translated, it gives CAWRLAASTDTQYF.

The chain joins TRBV7-9 to TRBJ1-3, with D uncertain. Trimming removed 2 bases from V and 0 bases from J, with 8 bases in between. Looked up from germline, CDR1 is SEHNR and CDR2 is FQNEAQ (reference sequence). The CDR3 is 15 amino acids. CDR3 amino acids: CASSLKGNSGNTIYF. CDR3 nucleotide sequence: TGTGCCAGCAGCTTAAAGGGAAACTCTGGAAACACCATATATTTT.

A few counts support this clone. The chain has TRBV9 and TRBJ2-7, with 11 bases aligning to TRBD2. The ends lost 2 bases at V and 5 bases at J; junction bases unmatched: 9. CDR1 and CDR2 (germline): SGDLS, YYNGEE. The CDR3 totals 16 residues. The CDR3 region is CASSVIAGGPLHEQYF. CDR3 bases: TGTGCCAGCAGCGTTATAGCGGGAGGGCCGTTACACGAGCAGTACTTC.

The chain employs TRBV7-9 and TRBJ2-7, with D perhaps matching TRBD2 (5 bases). V was pared by 2 bases and J by 5 bases, with 10 bases between. The CDR3 totals 13 residues. CDR1 is SEHNR, CDR2 FQNEAQ, per germline (reference sequence). CDR3 protein: CASSLYGMDEQYF. For the CDR3, the DNA is TGTGCCAGCAGCTTATACGGGATGGACGAGCAGTACTTC.

This chain joins TRBV5-1 and TRBJ2-1; 12 bases match TRBD2. Per the germline V gene, CDR1 is SGHRS and CDR2 is YFSETQ. V gave up 2 bases and J gave up 9 bases; unmatched junction bases: 12. The CDR3 loop spans 17 amino acids. CDR3 region: CASSFLVASGRALEQFF. For the CDR3, the DNA is TGCGCCAGCAGCTTTCTTGTAGCTAGCGGGAGGGCCCTTGAGCAGTTCTTC. Looking up the rest from reference TRBV5-1 and TRBJ2-1 gives the full variable domain: KAGVTQTPRYLIKTRGQQVTLSCSPISGHRSVSWYQQTPGQGLQFLFEYFSETQRNKGNFPGRFSGRQFSNSRSEMNVSTLELGDSALYLCASSFLVASGRALEQFFGPGTRLTVL.

This rearrangement joins TRBV11-2 to TRBJ2-3; 7 bases line up with TRBD1. V trimming: 7 bases; J trimming: 2 bases; junction bases outside the gene matches: 9. The CDR3 is 15 residues long. Germline CDR1 is SGHAT and CDR2 is FQNNGV. The CDR3 is CASTIRGILTDTQYF. CDR3 sequence (DNA): TGTGCCAGCACCATCAGGGGGATCCTCACAGATACGCAGTATTTT.

The chain links TRBV5-6 to TRBJ2-7, with D possibly matching TRBD2 (6 bases). The CDR3 extends over 14 amino acids. The germline V and J ends were trimmed by 4 bases and 6 bases, with 17 bases remaining between them. Germline CDR1 reads SGHDT; CDR2 reads YYEEEE. The CDR3 DNA reads TGTGCCAGCAGCAACGGGGGACCACGGCGCGAGCAGTACTTC. Protein: CASSNGGPRREQYF.

The chain recombines TRBV6-6 with TRBJ2-7, with TRBD2 matching over 11 bases. This CDR3 comprises 15 residues. Germline V gene lookup returns CDR1 MNHNY and CDR2 SVGAGI (reference sequence). V shed 7 bases and J 2 bases; nucleotides not matched to a gene: 7. The CDR3, as DNA: TGTGCCAGCATAGGGCTAGCGGGAGGAACCTACGAGCAGTACTTC. It specifies CASIGLAGGTYEQYF.

V usage is TRBV27 and J usage is TRBJ2-1; TRBD2 matches at 9 bases. Per germline, CDR1 MNHEY and CDR2 SMNVEV (reference sequence). Germline trimming cut 6 bases from V and 6 bases from J; bases unmatched to any gene: 6. The CDR3 has 14 amino acids. This CDR3 is CASSRGLAPNEQFF. DNA of the CDR3: TGTGCCAGCAGCCGGGGACTAGCTCCCAATGAGCAGTTCTTC.

The V gene is TRBV28, the J gene TRBJ1-1; 10 nucleotides agree with TRBD1. V lost 6 bases, J lost 0 bases, and 7 bases stayed unmatched. The CDR3 totals 16 residues. From germline, CDR1 is MDHEN and CDR2 SYDVKM. The chain's CDR3 is CASSWAGQGLNTEAFF. The CDR3 nucleotides are TGTGCCAGCAGCTGGGCGGGACAGGGGTTGAACACTGAAGCTTTCTTT. Supplemented by reference TRBV28 and TRBJ1-1, the full variable domain reads DVKVTQSSRYLVKRTGEKVFLECVQDMDHENMFWYRQDPGLGLRLIYFSYDVKMKEKGDIPEGYSVSREKKERFSLILESASTNQTSMYLCASSWAGQGLNTEAFFGQGTRLTVV.

The rearrangement links TRBV28 to TRBJ1-5; 7 bases map to TRBD1. The CDR3 is made up of 15 amino acids. Germline CDR1 and CDR2: MDHEN and SYDVKM. After removal of 5 bases from V and 6 bases from J, the junction contained 10 bases not matched to a gene. The CDR3 spells CASSPRQGAFQPQHF. CDR3 nucleotide sequence: TGTGCCAGCAGTCCCCGACAGGGAGCTTTTCAGCCCCAGCATTTT.

V gene TRBV28 combines with J gene TRBJ2-7; 7 positions match TRBD1. CDR3 length equals 14 residues. Germline V CDR1 and CDR2: MDHEN, SYDVKM. Unmatched junction bases numbered 6, after V lost 5 bases and J lost 2 bases. Here the CDR3 DNA reads TGTGCCAGCAGTGACAGGGCTGGGGCCTACGAGCAGTACTTC. Protein: CASSDRAGAYEQYF.

The chain carries TRBV27 and TRBJ2-3, with a weak D call TRBD2 (5 bases). The germline V gene has CDR1 MNHEY and CDR2 SMNVEV (reference sequence). Trimming stripped 3 bases from V and 6 bases from J, with 10 bases between. The CDR3 covers 13 residues. For the CDR3, the DNA is TGTGCCAGCAGTTTCGAGGGTTGGGATACGCAGTATTTT. This translates into CASSFEGWDTQYF.

This clone was seen more than once but under ten times. The J gene is TRBJ2-1, the V gene TRBV19, with TRBD2 matching over 13 bases. Germline V CDR1 and CDR2: LNHDA, SQIVND (reference sequence). The CDR3 spans 13 residues. Unmatched junction bases numbered 4, after V lost 4 bases and J lost 13 bases. Here the CDR3 reads CASSRRTSGSQFF. The CDR3 coding sequence is TGTGCCAGTAGTAGGCGGACTAGCGGGAGCCAGTTCTTC.

This clone has just a few counts. The CDR3 region is CASTPEGSHNEQFF. CDR3 coding DNA: TGTGCCAGCACCCCCGAAGGGAGTCACAATGAGCAGTTCTTC. The chain links TRBV21-1 to TRBJ2-1; the table assigns TRBD2, which was not confirmed against the DNA. TRBV21-1 is a recognized pseudogene. This CDR3 spans 14 amino acids.